One sample yielded the 22 T cell receptor beta chains listed below, sequenced in a study of blood T cell repertoires in COVID-19 (dated by TCRdb to 2019 to 2021). Library generation was performed with the immunoSEQ multiplex PCR assay. TCRdb limited this immuneACCESS table to in-frame rearrangements with V and J called. A share of clones is missing; checked studies link under half to unresolved V genes, and the rest is unexplained. This sample comprises roughly 350,000 clones, under 95% of them detected only once. The top ten clones comprise around 3.5% of the sample. Sequenced sample: peripheral blood. The receptor source for this set is a woman in her late teens or twenties who had recovered from COVID-19.

This clone came up once. This sequence joins TRBV5-6 and TRBJ1-1; D remains ambiguous. CDR1 is SGHDT, CDR2 YYEEEE, per germline. The CDR3 is made up of 12 amino acids. With 0 bases removed from V and 8 bases from J, the gap between germline ends came to 8 bases. The CDR3 reads CASSLEYREAFF. CDR3 sequence (DNA): TGTGCCAGCAGCTTGGAATACAGAGAAGCTTTCTTT.

The rearrangement links TRBV19 to TRBJ2-5; D may be TRBD1 (5 bases). The V end was cut by 4 bases, the J end by 1 base, with 13 bases between. Germline CDR1 reads LNHDA; CDR2 reads SQIVND (reference sequence). This CDR3 comprises 15 residues. The CDR3 nucleotides are TGTGCCAGTAGTACGAGAACAGGCCTCCAAGAGACCCAGTACTTC. This sequence encodes CASSTRTGLQETQYF.

The chain combines TRBV19 with TRBJ1-2; possible D gene TRBD1, 5 bases. V lost 11 bases and J lost 0, with 13 bases in between. Germline CDR1 reads LNHDA; CDR2 reads SQIVND (reference sequence). The CDR3 sequence is 13 residues long. For the CDR3, the DNA is TGTGCCGCGAACCGGGGGTCTAACTATGGCTACACCTTC. It specifies CAANRGSNYGYTF.

This clone was counted once. DNA of the CDR3: TGTGCCAGCAGCAAAAAACTAGCGATCACAAATGAGCAGTTCTTC. Translating gives CASSKKLAITNEQFF. The chain recombines TRBV21-1 with TRBJ2-1; the table's D call TRBD2 went unverified against the DNA. TRBV21-1 is given as a pseudogene. The CDR3 is 15 amino acids.

The rearrangement joins TRBV6-6 to TRBJ1-4; 7 nucleotides align to TRBD1. J gave up 7 bases and V 4 bases, and 6 bases lay outside the gene matches. Germline CDR1 reads MNHNY; CDR2 reads SVGAGI (reference sequence). The CDR3 spans 14 residues. Here the CDR3 DNA reads TGTGCCAGCAGTTCGACAGGGCGAGCTGAAAAACTGTTTTTT. Amino acids: CASSSTGRAEKLFF.

The chain uses TRBV7-9 and TRBJ2-1; a possible D gene is TRBD2 (5 bases). From germline, CDR1 is SEHNR and CDR2 FQNEAQ (reference sequence). The CDR3 is 12 amino acids. Deletions cut 5 bases from V and 8 bases from J, with 10 bases between. The CDR3 loop is CASSPYGDEQFF. The DNA for the CDR3 is TGTGCCAGCAGCCCCTACGGGGATGAGCAGTTCTTC.

To note about this clone: Other DNA sequences in this sample translate to the same CDR3. J is TRBJ2-3 and V is TRBV20-1; D perhaps matches TRBD2 (5 bases). The CDR3 contains 11 residues. V lost 5 bases and J 3 bases, leaving 6 bases between the germline ends. Germline V gene sequence: CDR1 DFQATT, CDR2 SNEGSKA (reference sequence). CDR3 protein: CSAEGTDTQYF. The CDR3 DNA reads as TGCAGTGCTGAGGGTACAGATACGCAGTATTTT.

This clone showed up just a few times. The gene calls are TRBV10-3 and TRBJ2-1, with D unresolved. This CDR3 has 11 amino acids. Deletions cut 5 bases from V and 6 bases from J, with 5 bases between. From germline, CDR1 is ENHRY and CDR2 SYGVKD. CDR3 bases: TGTGCCATCAGTTACGGCAATGAGCAGTTCTTC. Its translation: CAISYGNEQFF.

CDR3: CASSQLAVPSYNEQFF. As DNA, the CDR3 is TGCGCCAGCAGCCAGCTAGCGGTTCCCTCCTACAATGAGCAGTTCTTC. The genes are TRBV4-3 and TRBJ2-1, with 7 nucleotides matching TRBD2. V trimming: 3 bases; J trimming: 0 bases; junction bases outside the gene matches: 5. There are 16 residues in the CDR3. The V gene's germline CDR1 is LGHNA and CDR2 YSLEER.

About this clone: At the DNA level, this CDR3 is encoded by other sequences in the same sample as well. The rearrangement uses TRBV7-2 and TRBJ1-3, with 9 nucleotides matching TRBD1. Germline V gives CDR1 SGHTA, CDR2 FQGNSA. V dropped 1 base and J dropped 3; count of bases not matched to a gene: 1. The CDR3 consists of 15 residues. DNA of the CDR3: TGTGCCAGCAGCTTAGACAGGGGGCTTGGAAACACCATATATTTT. Amino acid sequence: CASSLDRGLGNTIYF.

The J gene is TRBJ2-7, the V gene TRBV12-2; the table's D call, TRBD2, has no DNA check behind it. TRBV12-2 is flagged as a pseudogene. The CDR3 is made up of 16 amino acids. The CDR3 sequence: CASRPVTSGRAYEQYV. The CDR3 DNA is TGTGCAAGTCGCCCCGTGACTAGCGGGAGGGCCTACGAGCAGTACGTC.

The V gene is TRBV4-1, the J gene TRBJ2-1; 11 bases match TRBD2. V lost 3 bases to trimming and J lost 6 bases; unmatched junction nucleotides: 16. CDR3 length equals 19 residues. In germline, CDR1 is MGHRA, CDR2 YSYEKL. The CDR3 loop is CASSQGSLAGGSLGNEQFF. The CDR3 DNA reads as TGCGCCAGCAGCCAGGGAAGCCTAGCGGGAGGTTCCCTCGGCAATGAGCAGTTCTTC.

The chain recombines TRBV11-2 with TRBJ2-7, with TRBD1 identical over 8 bases. The CDR3 is 14 residues long. The J segment lost 4 bases and the V segment lost 5 bases, leaving 7 bases of the junction unmatched. Looked up from germline, CDR1 is SGHAT and CDR2 is FQNNGV. The CDR3 region is CASSTRDRRYEQYV. CDR3 nucleotides: TGTGCCAGCAGCACTCGGGACAGGAGGTACGAGCAGTACGTC.

CDR3 loop: CASSRADRGGTEAFF. For the CDR3, the DNA is TGCGCCAGCAGCCGCGCGGACAGGGGAGGTACTGAAGCTTTCTTT. This chain uses TRBV4-3 with TRBJ1-1; 9 bases agree with TRBD1. In germline, CDR1 is LGHNA, CDR2 YSLEER. The CDR3 extends over 15 amino acids. Trimming took 4 bases from V and 5 from J; bases not matched to a gene: 8.

The chain carries TRBV6-5 and TRBJ1-2; 10 bases are shared with TRBD1. The germline V gene has CDR1 MNHEY and CDR2 SVGAGI. After removal of 6 bases from V and 8 bases from J, the junction contained 9 bases not matched to a gene. This CDR3 comprises 14 residues. The CDR3 loop reads CASRPPGQGNGYTF. Here the CDR3 DNA reads TGTGCCAGCAGGCCTCCGGGACAGGGGAACGGCTACACCTTC.

This chain connects TRBV5-4 to TRBJ2-1; maybe TRBD2 (7 bases). V was pared by 5 bases and J by 3 bases, with 15 bases between. The CDR3 sequence is 15 residues long. Germline V gene data show CDR1 as SGHNT and CDR2 as YYREEE (reference sequence). CDR3 region: CASRVGGTNYNEQFF. The CDR3 DNA reads as TGTGCCAGCAGGGTGGGAGGGACAAACTACAATGAGCAGTTCTTC.

Regarding this clone: Distinct nucleotide sequences in the sample also encode this CDR3. The CDR3 nucleotides are TGTGCCAGCAGTTCAGGGTATGGCTACACCTTC. Its protein is CASSSGYGYTF. The chain employs TRBV12-3 or TRBV12-4 and TRBJ1-2; a possible D gene is TRBD1 (5 bases). V gave up 4 bases and J gave up 5 bases, with 5 bases separating them. This CDR3 comprises 11 residues.

Written as DNA, the CDR3 is TGCGCCAGCAGCCAAGATGGGGGCGGCAATCAGCCCCAGCATTTT. It yields the protein CASSQDGGGNQPQHF. The J gene is TRBJ1-5, the V gene TRBV4-3; tentatively, D is TRBD1 (6 bases). CDR3 size: 15 residues. CDR1 is LGHNA and CDR2 is YSLEER in the germline V gene. Trimming took 0 bases from V and 2 from J, leaving 8 bases between them.

V and J are TRBV2 and TRBJ1-6; D is perhaps TRBD1 (5 bases). Trimming removed 2 bases from V and 4 bases from J, with 12 bases in between. The CDR3 is made up of 16 amino acids. Germline loops: CDR1 SNHLY, CDR2 FYNNEI. The CDR3 spells CASSELTEPYNSPLHF. For the CDR3, the DNA is TGTGCCAGCAGTGAATTGACAGAACCATATAATTCACCCCTCCACTTT.

The chain employs TRBV10-3 and TRBJ1-4; D unresolved. Looked up from germline, CDR1 is ENHRY and CDR2 is SYGVKD. The CDR3 has 20 amino acids. V was cut by 0 bases and J by 0 bases, with 20 bases left in between. CDR3 sequence reads: CAISESSVMNDSATNEKLFF. For the CDR3, the DNA is TGTGCCATCAGTGAGTCTTCCGTAATGAATGACTCTGCAACTAATGAAAAACTGTTTTTT.

The chain employs TRBV20-1 and TRBJ1-2; 7 positions match TRBD1. This CDR3 has 15 amino acids. Germline V gene lookup returns CDR1 DFQATT and CDR2 SNEGSKA (reference sequence). V gave up 3 bases and J gave up 5 bases; unmatched junction bases: 12. CDR3 in DNA: TGCAGTGCTAGTGTTCTGGGGACAGTGAGATATGGCTACACCTTC. Encoded protein: CSASVLGTVRYGYTF.

The CDR3 region has the DNA TGTGCCAGCAGCCAAGACCAGGGGGCGGAAGGAAACACCATATATTTT. Protein: CASSQDQGAEGNTIYF. The V and J genes are TRBV3-1 (or the pseudogene TRBV3-2) and TRBJ1-3, with 8 nucleotides matching TRBD1. Unmatched junction bases numbered 5, after V lost 0 bases and J lost 4 bases. This CDR3 comprises 16 residues. CDR1 is LGHDT, CDR2 YNNKEL, per germline (reference sequence).